This T cell receptor (beta chain) was retrieved from a study of regulatory T cells in long-lasting Graves disease. Library construction for TCR beta used iRepertoire HTBI primers and Arm-PCR of CDR3 regions. TCRdb reprocessed the multiplex PCR reads with MiXCR, giving one entry per CDR3 protein. The sample includes about 470,000 distinct CDR3 sequences, 20% to 25% of them seen just once. Germline CDR1 and CDR2: KGHDR and SFDVKD. With 1 base removed from V and 4 bases from J, the gap between germline ends came to 12 bases. CDR3 length: 15 amino acids. This clonotype came up many times. The sample's time point: persistent/refractory GD, antithyroid drugs over 5 years with positive TRAb. Following extraction of RNA from PBMCs, that RNA was used to make the TCR library.

V usage is TRBV24-1 and J usage is TRBJ2-5, with D tentatively TRBD2 (6 bases). This TCR was sampled from a female donor with Graves disease. The specimen was peripheral blood mononuclear cells (PBMCs), collected when the disease was refractory, from a patient treated with antithyroid drugs. CDR3 region: CATSDLGGVRETQYF. CDR3 nucleotides: TGTGCCACCAGTGATTTAGGAGGGGTACGAGAGACCCAGTACTTC.